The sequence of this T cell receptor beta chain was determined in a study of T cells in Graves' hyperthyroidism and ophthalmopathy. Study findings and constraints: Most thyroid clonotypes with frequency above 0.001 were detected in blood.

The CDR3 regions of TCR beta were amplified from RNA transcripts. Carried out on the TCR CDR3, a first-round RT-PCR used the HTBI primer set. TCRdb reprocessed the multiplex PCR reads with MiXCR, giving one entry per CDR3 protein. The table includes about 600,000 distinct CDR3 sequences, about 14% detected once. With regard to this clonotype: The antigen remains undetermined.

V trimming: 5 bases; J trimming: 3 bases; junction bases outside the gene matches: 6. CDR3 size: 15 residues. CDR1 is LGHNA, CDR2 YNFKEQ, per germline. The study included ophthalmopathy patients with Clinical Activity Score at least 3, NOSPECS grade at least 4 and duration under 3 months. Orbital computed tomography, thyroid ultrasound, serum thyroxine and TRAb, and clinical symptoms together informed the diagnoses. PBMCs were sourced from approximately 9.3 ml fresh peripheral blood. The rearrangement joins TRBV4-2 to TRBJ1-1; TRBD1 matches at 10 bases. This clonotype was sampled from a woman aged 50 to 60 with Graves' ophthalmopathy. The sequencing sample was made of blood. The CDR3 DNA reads TGTGCCAGCAGCATATCTGGACAGGGGGACACTGAAGCTTTCTTT. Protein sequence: CASSISGQGDTEAFF.